The source of this T cell receptor beta chain is a study of vaccination effects on CD4 cells after COVID-19. Note on this clone: Its matching antigen is unknown.

CDR1 and CDR2 from the germline V gene are LNHDA and SQIVND (reference sequence). The CDR3 sequence is 13 residues long. Deletions cut 3 bases from V and 5 bases from J, with 10 bases between. Antigen-specific CD4+ T cells were expanded with viral peptide pools in the ViraFEST assay before sequencing. Investigators separated out CD4+ T cells once around 9 days of culture had passed. Vaccinated recipients, who were negative for nucleocapsid antibodies, had no history of SARS-CoV-2 infection. Only in-frame clones appear in the TCRdb table, and some are missing; sequencing was by immunoSEQ multiplex PCR. The data contain approximately 44,000 clones, under 75% of them singletons.

The J gene is TRBJ2-5, the V gene TRBV19, with TRBD1 as a possible D gene (5 bases). The sample was CD4+ T cells from PBMCs cultured with HCoV-OC43 spike peptides, taken before COVID-19 vaccination. The subset: HCoV-OC43 spike overlapping peptide pool stimulation. The sequence was obtained from a human donor who received a COVID-19 vaccine. CDR3 coding DNA: TGTGCCAGTAGTATCATGAAGGGGGAGACCCAGTACTTC. This sequence encodes CASSIMKGETQYF.